What follows is one T cell receptor (beta chain) and its context. Its antigen is undetermined. Other DNA variants within this sample encode the same CDR3. This record comes from a study of shared clonotypes between healthy human individuals. Naive CD45RA+ and memory CD45RA-negative subsets were split from CD4+ cells. The length of the CDR3 is 14 residues. Between the trimmed V and J ends, which lost 3 bases and 5 bases, there was a span of 14 bases. Germline V gene sequence: CDR1 SGHRS, CDR2 YFSETQ. General observations from the study: Naive subsets tended to show greater estimated richness than memory subsets.

Evenly divided among several immunoSEQ plates was the genomic DNA of each subset. Measured with immunoSEQ multiplex PCR; TCRdb has only the in-frame clones, and not every one. The sample yields approximately 2,000,000 clones, less than 95% seen once. This rearrangement joins TRBV5-1 to TRBJ2-5; D may be TRBD1 or TRBD2 (6 bases each). This clonotype originated in a man aged 18 to 29 in good health. Some clones in this sample may be carry-over from other donors' samples. Sequenced material: naive CD4+ T cells from PBMCs. This sample's subset: CD45RA+ positively selected. The CDR3 reads CASSSGRGRETQYF. Here the CDR3 DNA reads TGCGCCAGCAGCTCCGGTCGGGGGCGGGAGACCCAGTACTTC.